The clone carrying this T cell receptor beta chain was counted between two and nine times. Its antigen is unknown. The data belong to a study of Tregs in tolerant kidney transplant recipients. The study's findings and limits: Activated donor B cell expansion appeared to reveal the most relevant donor-specific TCRbeta repertoire. No direct test of biological reproducibility was done here.

TCRdb's copy holds only in-frame clones and misses some; the assay was immunoSEQ multiplex PCR. Among about 94,000 clones listed, 80% to 95% were seen once. Unstimulated Tregs (CD4+CD25+CD127-) and CD4+CD25- non-Tregs were sorted from PBMCs. This TCR derives from a human donor who received a combined kidney and bone marrow transplant. Here the sequenced sample was CD4+ T cells from blood, taken before the transplant.

As DNA, the CDR3 is TGTGCCAGCGGGGGGGTCACTGAAGCTTTCTTT. Protein product: CASGGVTEAFF. The rearrangement uses TRBV2 and TRBJ1-1, with a tentative D call TRBD1 (5 bases). The V end lost 8 bases, the J end lost 4 bases, and 8 bases lay between the germline ends. CDR3 length: 11 residues. The germline gives CDR1 SNHLY, CDR2 FYNNEI.